These T cell receptor beta chains were read from a single sample in a study of T-cell reconstitution after alpha-beta-depleted transplantation in children. TCRdb used MiXCR to reprocess the PCR reads, holding one entry per CDR3 protein. Of about 590,000 distinct CDR3 sequences in the sample, under 15% were seen once. The starting material was PBMCs, mostly from graft donor cells, obtained 360 days after TCRalphabeta/CD19-depleted stem cell transplant. All receptors derive from a male patient aged 10 to 17 who had a stem cell transplant for acute myeloid leukemia, so the T cells may come from the graft donor. The CDR3 runs from the conserved cysteine through the conserved F or W. The order of the fields is D gene, clone size, J gene, V gene, CDR3 protein, CDR3 DNA. The D gene is left open where the match is weak. Size is stated for part of the rows, as once, few or many counts, or as a class when the clone is expanded.

NA	NA	TRBJ2-7	TRBV7-9	CATRAGEQYF	TGTGCCACCAGAGCTGGCGAGCAGTACTTC
NA	NA	TRBJ1-5	TRBV20-1	CSASAGSPSNQPQHF	TGCAGTGCTAGTGCTGGGTCCCCTTCAAATCAGCCCCAGCATTTT
NA	NA	TRBJ2-7	TRBV29-1	CSVEDNGARLLGEQYF	TGCAGCGTTGAAGATAACGGGGCGCGTCTACTCGGCGAGCAGTACTTC
NA	few	TRBJ2-7	TRBV28	CASSLSLATGPYEQYF	TGTGCCAGCAGTTTATCCTTAGCAACCGGCCCCTACGAGCAGTACTTC
TRBD2	many	TRBJ2-1	TRBV29-1	CSVPSGLYNEQFF	TGCAGCGTTCCTAGCGGTCTCTACAATGAGCAGTTCTTC
TRBD2	NA	TRBJ2-1	TRBV7-2	CASTLGTSLVNEQFF	TGTGCCAGCACCCTAGGGACTAGCTTAGTAAATGAGCAGTTCTTC
TRBD2	many	TRBJ2-2	TRBV10-2	CASSRGLAGVGTGELFF	TGCGCCAGCAGTCGTGGACTAGCGGGGGTGGGCACCGGGGAGCTGTTTTTT
TRBD2	NA	TRBJ2-6	TRBV4-2	CASSQDLATSGRRGANVLTF	TGTGCCAGCAGCCAAGATCTAGCGACTAGCGGGAGAAGAGGGGCCAACGTCCTGACTTTC
NA	few	TRBJ1-3	TRBV5-1	CASSLLGPSGNTIYF	TGCGCCAGCAGCTTGCTCGGACCCTCTGGAAACACCATATATTTT
NA	NA	TRBJ2-7	TRBV24-1	CATSDSRRYEQYF	TGTGCCACCAGTGATTCTCGGCGTTACGAGCAGTACTTC
NA	few	TRBJ2-7	TRBV6-6	CASLRDRYEQYF	TGTGCCAGCCTCCGGGACCGTTACGAGCAGTACTTC
NA	few	TRBJ2-5	TRBV5-6	CASSLNGEETQYF	TGTGCCAGCAGCTTGAACGGGGAGGAGACCCAGTACTTC
NA	few	TRBJ2-7	TRBV28	CASSLTGHNYEQYF	TGTGCCAGCAGTTTAACCGGACACAACTACGAGCAGTACTTC
NA	few	TRBJ2-3	TRBV29-1	CSVEGWGGVGTDTQYF	TGCAGCGTTGAAGGATGGGGGGGCGTTGGCACAGATACGCAGTATTTT
TRBD2	many	TRBJ2-7	TRBV4-3	CASSHRREGKYEQYF	TGCGCCAGCAGCCATCGTCGGGAGGGGAAGTACGAGCAGTACTTC
NA	few	TRBJ2-6	TRBV7-2	CASSLAQSGANVLTF	TGTGCCAGCAGCTTAGCGCAGTCTGGGGCCAACGTCCTGACTTTC
TRBD1	few	TRBJ2-2	TRBV7-6	CASRDRGLTGELFF	TGTGCCAGCAGGGACAGGGGGCTCACCGGGGAGCTGTTTTTT
TRBD1	many	TRBJ2-7	TRBV6-2/TRBV6-3	CASRFRQGESSYEQYF	TGTGCCAGCAGATTTCGACAGGGGGAGAGCTCCTACGAGCAGTACTTC
TRBD1	NA	TRBJ2-5	TRBV10-3	CAISESRTGTAFQETQYF	TGTGCCATCAGTGAGTCCAGAACCGGGACAGCATTCCAAGAGACCCAGTACTTC
NA	NA	TRBJ1-5	TRBV20-1	CSARPAGWDQPQHF	TGCAGTGCTAGACCGGCAGGATGGGATCAGCCCCAGCATTTT
NA	many	TRBJ2-3	TRBV20-1	CSVTGLDTQYF	TGCAGTGTAACCGGGCTGGATACGCAGTATTTT
TRBD1	many	TRBJ2-3	TRBV5-1	CASSLGQGPRTDTQYF	TGCGCCAGCAGCTTGGGACAGGGCCCAAGGACAGATACGCAGTATTTT
TRBD1	few	TRBJ2-2	TRBV6-1	CASSHRTGGITGELFF	TGTGCCAGTTCCCACAGGACAGGGGGGATCACCGGGGAGCTGTTTTTT
TRBD2	NA	TRBJ2-4	TRBV6-1	CASGATGGPKNIQYF	TGTGCCAGCGGAGCTACGGGAGGGCCCAAAAACATTCAGTACTTC
TRBD2	few	TRBJ2-1	TRBV9	CASSVGLAGARAEQFF	TGTGCCAGCAGCGTAGGACTAGCGGGGGCCCGTGCAGAGCAGTTCTTC
NA	few	TRBJ2-7	TRBV6-1	CASKVARTSYEQYF	TGTGCCAGCAAAGTCGCGAGGACAAGCTACGAGCAGTACTTC
TRBD2	few	TRBJ2-3	TRBV11-2	CASSLGTSGRLGTDTQYF	TGTGCCAGCAGCTTAGGGACTAGCGGGAGGCTTGGCACAGATACGCAGTATTTT
TRBD2	NA	TRBJ2-1	TRBV7-2	CASSLDGLAYNEQFF	TGTGCCAGCAGCTTAGATGGACTAGCCTACAATGAGCAGTTCTTC
TRBD2	NA	TRBJ2-7	TRBV5-5	CASSTNAGLAVLLREQYF	TGTGCCAGCAGCACCAACGCGGGACTAGCGGTCCTCCTGAGAGAGCAGTACTTC
TRBD1	few	TRBJ2-5	TRBV5-5	CASSPVTGGLETQYF	TGTGCCAGCAGCCCGGTGACAGGGGGCTTAGAGACCCAGTACTTC
TRBD1	NA	TRBJ2-7	TRBV19	CASTPGWDRLSYEQYF	TGTGCCAGTACGCCCGGGTGGGACAGGTTATCCTACGAGCAGTACTTC
NA	NA	TRBJ1-1	TRBV15	CATSRDGTPNTEAFF	TGTGCCACCAGCAGAGATGGGACTCCGAACACTGAAGCTTTCTTT
NA	NA	TRBJ2-3	TRBV7-2	CASSFLFSGTDTQYF	TGTGCCAGCAGCTTTCTCTTTAGTGGGACAGATACGCAGTATTTT
TRBD1	few	TRBJ2-2	TRBV4-3	CASSQEEQGAGTGELFF	TGCGCCAGCAGCCAAGAGGAACAGGGGGCTGGCACCGGGGAGCTGTTTTTT
TRBD1	NA	TRBJ2-1	TRBV5-4	CASRTTGGKYNEQFF	TGTGCCAGCAGAACCACAGGGGGCAAGTACAATGAGCAGTTCTTC
TRBD1	few	TRBJ1-3	TRBV15	CATSNDRVPGNTIYF	TGTGCCACCAGCAACGACAGGGTACCTGGAAACACCATATATTTT
NA	many	TRBJ2-1	TRBV28	CASSSPRAPYNEQFF	TGTGCCAGCAGTTCCCCCAGGGCCCCTTACAATGAGCAGTTCTTC
NA	NA	TRBJ1-6	TRBV7-8	CASSLRVNNSPLHF	TGTGCCAGCAGCCTGAGGGTGAATAATTCACCCCTCCACTTT
NA	NA	TRBJ1-2	TRBV7-2	CASSLGGATGYTF	TGTGCCAGCAGCTTGGGGGGGGCAACTGGCTACACCTTC
NA	NA	TRBJ1-5	TRBV2	CAAGRGNPNQPQHF	TGTGCCGCCGGAAGGGGGAACCCCAATCAGCCCCAGCATTTT
NA	NA	TRBJ1-1	TRBV25-1	CASSTLNTEAFF	TGTGCCAGCTCGACTTTGAACACTGAAGCTTTCTTT
NA	NA	TRBJ1-3	TRBV7-9	CASSLKAGLTGNTIYF	TGTGCCAGCAGCTTAAAAGCGGGTTTGACTGGAAACACCATATATTTT
NA	few	TRBJ2-1	TRBV29-1	CSVEEGAHEQFF	TGCAGCGTTGAGGAGGGGGCCCATGAGCAGTTCTTC
TRBD2	many	TRBJ2-3	TRBV20-1	CSARIAGDSDTQYF	TGCAGTGCTAGAATCGCGGGAGATTCAGATACGCAGTATTTT
NA	many	TRBJ2-1	TRBV29-1	CSVGLNNEQFF	TGCAGCGTTGGCCTGAACAATGAGCAGTTCTTC
NA	NA	TRBJ1-2	TRBV20-1	CSARKQADGYTF	TGCAGTGCTAGAAAACAGGCGGATGGCTACACCTTC
TRBD2	few	TRBJ2-7	TRBV9	CASSPRPSGSEQYF	TGTGCCAGCAGCCCTAGGCCTAGCGGGAGTGAACAGTACTTC
NA	NA	TRBJ2-5	TRBV20-1	CSARDPREETQYF	TGCAGTGCTAGAGACCCCAGGGAGGAGACCCAGTACTTC
TRBD2	few	TRBJ2-7	TRBV10-3	CAISDPGTSSPSEYF	TGTGCCATCAGTGACCCCGGGACTAGCTCCCCGAGCGAGTACTTC